This TCR beta chain appears in the sequencing data of a study of tumor-infiltrating lymphocytes in primary liver carcinoma. Across the whole study: Recorded tumor stage was T1-T3 N0M0, with diameters of roughly 4 to 11 cm.

The researchers produced TCR beta cDNA from 500 to 550 ng total RNA with a constant-region primer. Three nested multiplex PCR rounds, a slightly modified ARM-PCR, produced the libraries for TCR beta. TCRdb used MiXCR to reprocess the multiplex PCR reads, holding one entry per CDR3 protein. The sample holds about 23,000 distinct CDR3 sequences, more than 70% seen once. Between roughly 20 and 33 mg of unsorted bulk tissue served as the source from which RNA and DNA were co-extracted. Every patient in the cohort had a primary liver carcinoma. That carcinoma was treated by surgical resection. Regarding this clonotype: What it binds is unknown. This CDR3 is missing its conserved last phenylalanine or tryptophan, likely due to a read error.

Study conclusions and caveats: Among top clones, only about 7.5-24% appeared in all five tumor regions. Relative to tumor region pairs, the tumor-adjacent and tumor-blood pairs showed overlap that was lower.

The sample consisted of liver tumor tissue from sampling region 5. Regarding subset: tumor region T5, tumor centre. The TCR was taken from a woman aged 25 to 39 with primary liver carcinoma and hepatitis B virus infection.

The CDR3 here is CASRPRPADTQYS. For the CDR3, the DNA is TGTGCCAGCCGCCCCCGACCCGCAGATACGCAGTATTCT. The V call is TRBV6-5, the J call TRBJ2-3, with unresolved D. Germline V gene data show CDR1 as MNHEY and CDR2 as SVGAGI. This CDR3 has 13 amino acids. V lost 8 bases, J lost 4 bases, and 13 bases lay in between.